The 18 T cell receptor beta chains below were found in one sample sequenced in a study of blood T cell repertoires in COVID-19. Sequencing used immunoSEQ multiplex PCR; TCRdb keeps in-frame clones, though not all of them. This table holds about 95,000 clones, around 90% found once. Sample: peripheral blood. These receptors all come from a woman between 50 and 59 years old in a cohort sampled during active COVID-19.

Written as DNA, the CDR3 is TGTGCCAGAACGCCACGGAACAGGGGTAACAGGGGGACCCAGTACTTC. Translated, it gives CARTPRNRGNRGTQYF. V usage is TRBV5-3 and J usage is TRBJ2-5, with 7 bases that match TRBD1. TRBV5-3 is recorded as an ORF, its role being uncertain. The CDR3 covers 16 residues. V shed 6 bases, J shed 7 bases, and the junction held 18 bases outside the gene matches.

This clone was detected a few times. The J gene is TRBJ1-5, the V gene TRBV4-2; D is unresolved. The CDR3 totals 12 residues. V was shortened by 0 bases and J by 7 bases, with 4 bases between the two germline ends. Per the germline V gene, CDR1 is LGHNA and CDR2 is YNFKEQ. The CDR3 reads CASSQDRQPQHF. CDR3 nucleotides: TGTGCCAGCAGCCAAGATCGGCAGCCCCAGCATTTT.

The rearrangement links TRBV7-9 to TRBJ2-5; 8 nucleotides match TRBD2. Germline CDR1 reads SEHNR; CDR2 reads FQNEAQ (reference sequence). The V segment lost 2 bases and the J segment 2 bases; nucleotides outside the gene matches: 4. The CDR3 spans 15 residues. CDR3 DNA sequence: TGTGCCAGCAGCTTACTAGCGGGTCCACAAGAGACCCAGTACTTC. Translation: CASSLLAGPQETQYF.

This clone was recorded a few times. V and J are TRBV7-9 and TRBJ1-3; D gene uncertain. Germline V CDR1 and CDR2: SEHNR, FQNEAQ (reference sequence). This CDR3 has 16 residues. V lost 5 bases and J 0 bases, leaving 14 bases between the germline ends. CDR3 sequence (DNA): TGTGCCAGCAGCAGGGTGGGAGGCCGCTCTGGAAACACCATATATTTT. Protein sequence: CASSRVGGRSGNTIYF. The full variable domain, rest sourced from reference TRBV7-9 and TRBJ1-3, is DTGVSQNPRHKITKRGQNVTFRCDPISEHNRLYWYRQTLGQGPEFLTYFQNEAQLEKSRLLSDRFSAERPKGSFSTLEIQRTEQGDSAMYLCASSRVGGRSGNTIYFGEGSWLTVV.

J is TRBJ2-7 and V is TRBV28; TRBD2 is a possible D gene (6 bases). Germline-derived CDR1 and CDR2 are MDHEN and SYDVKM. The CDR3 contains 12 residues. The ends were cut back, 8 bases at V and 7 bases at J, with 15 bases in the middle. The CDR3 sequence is CASGGGVGEQYF. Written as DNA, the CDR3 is TGTGCCAGCGGGGGAGGAGTGGGGGAGCAGTACTTC.

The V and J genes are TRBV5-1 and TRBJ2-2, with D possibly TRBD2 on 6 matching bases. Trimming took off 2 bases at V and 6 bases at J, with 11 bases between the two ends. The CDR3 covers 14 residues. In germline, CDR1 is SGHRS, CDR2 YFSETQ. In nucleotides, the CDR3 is TGCGCCAGCAGCTTAGCGGGCGGGCCCGGGGAGCTGTTTTTT. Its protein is CASSLAGGPGELFF.

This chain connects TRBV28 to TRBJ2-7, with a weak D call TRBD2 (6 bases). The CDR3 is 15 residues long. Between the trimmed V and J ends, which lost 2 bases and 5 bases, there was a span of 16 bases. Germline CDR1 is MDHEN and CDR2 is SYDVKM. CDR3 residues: CASSLRGSRGHEQYF. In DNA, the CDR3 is TGTGCCAGCAGTTTACGGGGGAGCCGTGGCCACGAGCAGTACTTC.

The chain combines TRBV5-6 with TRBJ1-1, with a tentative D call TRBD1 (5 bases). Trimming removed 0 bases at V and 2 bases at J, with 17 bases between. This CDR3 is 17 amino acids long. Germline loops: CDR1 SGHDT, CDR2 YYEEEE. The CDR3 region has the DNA TGTGCCAGCAGCTTGGTCCTGGAGTCGGGGGGAAACACTGAAGCTTTCTTT. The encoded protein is CASSLVLESGGNTEAFF. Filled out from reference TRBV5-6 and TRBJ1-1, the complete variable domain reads DAGVTQSPTHLIKTRGQQVTLRCSPKSGHDTVSWYQQALGQGPQFIFQYYEEEERQRGNFPDRFSGHQFPNYSSELNVNALLLGDSALYLCASSLVLESGGNTEAFFGQGTRLTVV.

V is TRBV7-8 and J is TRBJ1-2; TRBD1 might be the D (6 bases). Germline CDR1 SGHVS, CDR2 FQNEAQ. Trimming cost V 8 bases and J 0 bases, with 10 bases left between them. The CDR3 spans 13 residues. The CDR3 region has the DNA TGTGCCAGCGGACAGTTGTCTAACTATGGCTACACCTTC. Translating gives CASGQLSNYGYTF.

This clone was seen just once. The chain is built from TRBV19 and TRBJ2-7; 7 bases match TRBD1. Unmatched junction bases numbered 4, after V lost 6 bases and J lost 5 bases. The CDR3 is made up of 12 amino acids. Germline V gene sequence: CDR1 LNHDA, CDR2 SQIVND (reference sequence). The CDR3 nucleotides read TGTGCCAGTAGCAACAGGGGCAACGAGCAGTACTTC. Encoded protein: CASSNRGNEQYF.

The CDR3 DNA sequence: TGTGCCAGCACGGAGGCCAAAAACATTCAGTACTTC. The encoded protein is CASTEAKNIQYF. This chain connects TRBV5-5 to TRBJ2-4, with D unclear. V dropped 6 bases and J dropped 1 base, with 5 bases sitting between them. The CDR3 consists of 12 residues. Germline CDR1 is SGHKS and CDR2 is YYEKEE (reference sequence).

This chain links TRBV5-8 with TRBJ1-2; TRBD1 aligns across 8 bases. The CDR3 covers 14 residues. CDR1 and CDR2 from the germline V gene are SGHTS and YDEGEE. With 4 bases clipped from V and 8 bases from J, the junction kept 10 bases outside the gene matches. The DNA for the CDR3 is TGTGCCAGCAGCCGGAGGGACAGGTTCAGCGGCTACACCTTC. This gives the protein CASSRRDRFSGYTF.

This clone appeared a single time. CDR3 region: CASSRRDRGIETQYF. The CDR3 coding sequence is TGTGCCAGCAGCCGGCGGGACAGGGGGATTGAGACCCAGTACTTC. The chain carries TRBV11-3 and TRBJ2-5; 11 nucleotides match TRBD1. The CDR3 length is 15 residues. Trimming took 5 bases from V and 5 from J; bases not matched to a gene: 7. Germline V CDR1 and CDR2: SGHNT, YENEEA.

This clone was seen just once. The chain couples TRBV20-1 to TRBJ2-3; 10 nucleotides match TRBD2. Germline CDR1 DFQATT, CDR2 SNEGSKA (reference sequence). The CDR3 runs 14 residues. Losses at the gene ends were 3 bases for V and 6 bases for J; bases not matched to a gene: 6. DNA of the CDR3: TGCAGTGCTAGTAGCGGGGGGCCATCCGATACGCAGTATTTT. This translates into CSASSGGPSDTQYF.

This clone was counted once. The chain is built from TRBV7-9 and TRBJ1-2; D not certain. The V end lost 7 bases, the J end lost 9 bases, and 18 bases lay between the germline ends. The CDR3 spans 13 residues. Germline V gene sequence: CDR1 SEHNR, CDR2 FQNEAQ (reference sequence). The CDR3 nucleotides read TGTGCCAGCACCAAAAGTGGGAGTGAGAGCTACACCTTC. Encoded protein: CASTKSGSESYTF.

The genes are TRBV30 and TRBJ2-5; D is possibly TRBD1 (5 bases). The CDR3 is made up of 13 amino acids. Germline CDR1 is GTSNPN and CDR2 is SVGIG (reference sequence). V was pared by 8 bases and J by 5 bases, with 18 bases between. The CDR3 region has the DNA TGTGCCGGCAGGGTGCCAGGGCTGGAGACCCAGTACTTC. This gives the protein CAGRVPGLETQYF.

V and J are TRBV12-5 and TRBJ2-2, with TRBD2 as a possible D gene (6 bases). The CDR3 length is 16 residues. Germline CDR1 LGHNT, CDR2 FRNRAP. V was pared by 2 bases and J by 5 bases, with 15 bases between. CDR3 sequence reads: CASGLPGTPITGELFF. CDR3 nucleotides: TGTGCTAGTGGTTTGCCCGGGACTCCAATTACCGGGGAGCTGTTTTTT.

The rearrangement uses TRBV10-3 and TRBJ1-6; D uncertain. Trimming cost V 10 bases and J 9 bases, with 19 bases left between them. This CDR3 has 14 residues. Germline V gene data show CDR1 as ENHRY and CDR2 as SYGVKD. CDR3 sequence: CATGAGSVSSPLHF. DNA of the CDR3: TGTGCCACCGGTGCCGGTTCCGTTAGTTCACCCCTCCACTTT.